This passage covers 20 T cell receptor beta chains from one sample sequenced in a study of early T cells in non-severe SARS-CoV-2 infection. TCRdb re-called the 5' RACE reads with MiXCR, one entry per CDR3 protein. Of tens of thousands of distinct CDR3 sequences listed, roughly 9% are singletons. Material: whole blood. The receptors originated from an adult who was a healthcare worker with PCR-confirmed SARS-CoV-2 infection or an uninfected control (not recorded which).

In DNA, the CDR3 is TGCGCCAGCAGCCACCCCCTGGGGACCCAGTACTTC. This encodes CASSHPLGTQYF. The chain uses TRBV4-1 and TRBJ2-5; D gene ambiguous. Germline V gives CDR1 MGHRA, CDR2 YSYEKL. This CDR3 spans 12 amino acids. The V end was cut by 3 bases, the J end by 7 bases, with 9 bases between.

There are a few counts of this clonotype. CDR3 sequence reads: CASSTFRAVTEAFF. In DNA, the CDR3 is TGTGCCAGCAGTACATTCAGGGCAGTCACTGAAGCTTTCTTT. V and J are TRBV6-1 and TRBJ1-1; D is perhaps TRBD1 (5 bases). The CDR3 consists of 14 residues. V lost 5 bases and J lost 4, with 14 bases in between. CDR1 is MNHNS, CDR2 SASEGT, per germline.

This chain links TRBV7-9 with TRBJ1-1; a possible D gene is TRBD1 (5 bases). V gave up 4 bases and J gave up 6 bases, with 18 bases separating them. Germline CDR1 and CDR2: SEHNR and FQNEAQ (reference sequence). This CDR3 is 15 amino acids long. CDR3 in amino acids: CASSSLRQPGAEAFF. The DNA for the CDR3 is TGTGCCAGCAGCTCCCTCCGACAGCCGGGGGCTGAAGCTTTCTTT.

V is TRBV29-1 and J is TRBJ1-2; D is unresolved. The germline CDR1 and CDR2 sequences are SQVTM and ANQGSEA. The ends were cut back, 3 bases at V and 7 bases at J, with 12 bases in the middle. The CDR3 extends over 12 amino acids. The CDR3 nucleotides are TGCAGCGTTGATGGGGAGAGTAGTGGCTACACCTTC. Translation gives CSVDGESSGYTF.

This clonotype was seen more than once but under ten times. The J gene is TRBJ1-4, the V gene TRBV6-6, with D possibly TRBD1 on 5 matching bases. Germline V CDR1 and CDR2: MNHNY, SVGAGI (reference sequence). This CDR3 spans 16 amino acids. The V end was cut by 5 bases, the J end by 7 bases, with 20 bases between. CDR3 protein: CASSEQVLGAGEKLFF. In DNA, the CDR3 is TGTGCCAGCAGTGAACAGGTTCTAGGGGCGGGTGAAAAACTGTTTTTT.

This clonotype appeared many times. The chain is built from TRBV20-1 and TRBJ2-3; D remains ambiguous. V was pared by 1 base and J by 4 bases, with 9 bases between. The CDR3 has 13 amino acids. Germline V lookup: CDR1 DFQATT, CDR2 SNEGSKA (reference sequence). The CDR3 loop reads CSARGRSADTQYF. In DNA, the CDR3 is TGCAGTGCTAGAGGCAGAAGCGCAGATACGCAGTATTTT.

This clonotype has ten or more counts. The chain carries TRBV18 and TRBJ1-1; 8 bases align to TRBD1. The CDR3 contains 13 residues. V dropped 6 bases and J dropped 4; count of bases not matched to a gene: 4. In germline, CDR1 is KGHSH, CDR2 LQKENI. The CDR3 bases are TGTGCCAGCTCCCAGGGGGCAGGCACTGAAGCTTTCTTT. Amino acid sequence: CASSQGAGTEAFF.

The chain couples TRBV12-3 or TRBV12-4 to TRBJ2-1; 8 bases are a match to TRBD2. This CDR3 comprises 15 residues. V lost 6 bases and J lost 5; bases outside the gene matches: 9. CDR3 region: CASSPILAGHNEQFF. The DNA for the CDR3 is TGTGCCAGCAGCCCAATTCTAGCGGGCCACAATGAGCAGTTCTTC.

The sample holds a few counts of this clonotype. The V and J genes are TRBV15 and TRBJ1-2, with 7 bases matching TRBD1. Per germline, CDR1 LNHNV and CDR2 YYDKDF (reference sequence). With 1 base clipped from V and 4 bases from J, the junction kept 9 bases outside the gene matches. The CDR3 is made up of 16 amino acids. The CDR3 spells CATSRGQGSDSYGYTF. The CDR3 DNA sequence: TGTGCCACCAGCAGAGGACAGGGTTCTGATAGCTATGGCTACACCTTC.

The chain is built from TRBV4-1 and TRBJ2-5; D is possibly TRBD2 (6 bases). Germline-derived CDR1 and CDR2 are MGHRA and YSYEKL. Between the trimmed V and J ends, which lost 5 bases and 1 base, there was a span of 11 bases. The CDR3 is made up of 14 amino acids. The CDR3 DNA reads TGCGCCAGCAGCTCCCGGACTATCCAAGAGACCCAGTACTTC. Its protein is CASSSRTIQETQYF.

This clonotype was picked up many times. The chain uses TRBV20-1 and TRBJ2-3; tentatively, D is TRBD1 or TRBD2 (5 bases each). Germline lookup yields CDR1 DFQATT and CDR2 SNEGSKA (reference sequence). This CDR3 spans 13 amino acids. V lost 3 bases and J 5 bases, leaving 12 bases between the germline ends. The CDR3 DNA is TGCAGTGCTAGTTTAGGGGACCGAGATACGCAGTATTTT. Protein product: CSASLGDRDTQYF.

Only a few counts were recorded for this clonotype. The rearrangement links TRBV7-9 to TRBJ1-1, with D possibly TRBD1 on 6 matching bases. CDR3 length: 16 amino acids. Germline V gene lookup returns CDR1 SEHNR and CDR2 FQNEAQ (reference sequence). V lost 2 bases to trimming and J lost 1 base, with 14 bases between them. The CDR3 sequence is CASSLRAGAANTEAFF. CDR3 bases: TGTGCCAGCAGCTTAAGGGCAGGGGCAGCGAACACTGAAGCTTTCTTT.

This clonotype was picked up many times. The CDR3 region has the DNA TGTGCCAGCAGCTTAATGGGGTTTGGCACAGATACGCAGTATTTT. Encoded protein: CASSLMGFGTDTQYF. The genes are TRBV7-3 and TRBJ2-3; D is undetermined. The CDR3 runs 15 residues. CDR1 and CDR2 (germline): SGHTA, FQGTGA. The V and J ends lost 1 base and 1 base respectively, with 9 bases between them.

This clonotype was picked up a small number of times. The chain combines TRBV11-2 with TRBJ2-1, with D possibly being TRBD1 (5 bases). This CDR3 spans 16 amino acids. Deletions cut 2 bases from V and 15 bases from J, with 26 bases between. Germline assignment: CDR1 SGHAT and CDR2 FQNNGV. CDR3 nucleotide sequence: TGTGCCAGCAGCTTACTCCGAGGACCAAGGGGATATGCGCGGTTCTTC. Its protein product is CASSLLRGPRGYARFF.

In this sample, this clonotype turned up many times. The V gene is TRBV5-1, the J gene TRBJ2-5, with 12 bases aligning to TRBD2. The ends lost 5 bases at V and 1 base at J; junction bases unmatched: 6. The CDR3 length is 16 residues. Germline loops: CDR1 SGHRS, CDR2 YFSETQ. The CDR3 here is CASRLTSGGSQETQYF. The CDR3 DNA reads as TGCGCCAGCAGGCTTACTAGCGGGGGGAGCCAAGAGACCCAGTACTTC.

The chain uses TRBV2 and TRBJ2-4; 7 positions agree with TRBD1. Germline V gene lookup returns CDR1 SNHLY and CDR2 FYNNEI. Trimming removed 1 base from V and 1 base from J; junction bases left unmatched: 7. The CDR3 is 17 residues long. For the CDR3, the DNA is TGTGCCAGCAGTGAAGGCTTGACAGGGCTTGCCAAAAACATTCAGTACTTC. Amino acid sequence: CASSEGLTGLAKNIQYF. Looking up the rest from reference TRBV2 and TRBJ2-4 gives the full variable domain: EPEVTQTPSHQVTQMGQEVILRCVPISNHLYFYWYRQILGQKVEFLVSFYNNEISEKSEIFDDQFSVERPDGSNFTLKIRSTKLEDSAMYFCASSEGLTGLAKNIQYFGAGTRLSVL.

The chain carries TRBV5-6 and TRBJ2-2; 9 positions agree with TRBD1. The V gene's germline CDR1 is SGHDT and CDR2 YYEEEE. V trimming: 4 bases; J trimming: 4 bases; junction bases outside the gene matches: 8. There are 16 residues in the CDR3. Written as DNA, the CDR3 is TGTGCCAGCAGCAGCCTGGGGACAGGGTCCACCGGGGAGCTGTTTTTT. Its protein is CASSSLGTGSTGELFF.

This CDR3 reads CSARDFGSYEQYF. CDR3 nucleotides: TGCAGTGCTAGAGACTTCGGATCCTACGAGCAGTACTTC. V is TRBV20-1 and J is TRBJ2-7; no clear D. The CDR3 is 13 residues long. The germline gives CDR1 DFQATT, CDR2 SNEGSKA (reference sequence). Between the trimmed V and J ends, which lost 0 bases and 1 base, there was a span of 7 bases.

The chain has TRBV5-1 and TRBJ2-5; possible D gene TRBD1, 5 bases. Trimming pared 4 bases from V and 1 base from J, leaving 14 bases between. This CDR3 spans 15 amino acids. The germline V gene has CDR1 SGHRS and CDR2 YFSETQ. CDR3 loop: CASSRMETAQETQYF. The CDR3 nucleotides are TGCGCCAGCAGCCGGATGGAGACAGCCCAAGAGACCCAGTACTTC.

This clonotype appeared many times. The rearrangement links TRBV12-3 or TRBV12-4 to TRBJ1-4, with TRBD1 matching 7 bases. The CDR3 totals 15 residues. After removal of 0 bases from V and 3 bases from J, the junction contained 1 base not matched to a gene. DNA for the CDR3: TGTGCCAGCAGTTTAGCCGGGACAGCTAATGAAAAACTGTTTTTT. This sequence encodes CASSLAGTANEKLFF.